This T cell receptor (beta chain) was obtained from a study of T cell responses to AZD1222 COVID-19 vaccine. The study's findings and limits: Clonal diversity was possibly underestimated; the donors were predominantly white British and more often female. A reported finding is that nearly half of spike-specific TCRs target unmutated variant regions. Dominant CD4 TCR responses targeted spike regions 160-218 and 743-854.

TCRdb's copy holds only in-frame clones and misses some; the assay was immunoSEQ multiplex PCR. The repertoire holds over 150,000 clones, with 70% to 90% as singletons. Germline CDR1 is LNHDA and CDR2 is SQIVND (reference sequence). This CDR3 has 17 amino acids. The V segment lost 1 base and the J segment 5 bases; nucleotides outside the gene matches: 9. With respect to this clone: The antigen is not known.

This chain links TRBV19 with TRBJ1-1, with 11 positions matching TRBD1. This specimen was peripheral blood, taken 28 days after the second AZD1222 dose. This receptor was identified in an adult who received the AZD1222 COVID-19 vaccine. The chain's CDR3 is CASSIVQLGQGGTEAFF. The DNA for the CDR3 is TGTGCCAGTAGTATAGTCCAGCTGGGACAGGGGGGAACTGAAGCTTTCTTT.